The 2 T cell receptor beta chains below all came from one sample that was sequenced in a study of T-cell reconstitution after alpha-beta-depleted transplantation in children. This sample's TCRbeta library carried unique molecular identifier barcodes. From the PCR reads, TCRdb called clonotypes with MiXCR, one entry per CDR3 protein. The sample has a few hundred thousand distinct CDR3 sequences, 12% seen once; the top ten hold approximately 5.4%. The input for sequencing was PBMCs from the stem cell graft donor, taken from the stem cell graft. These TCRs come from a human donor who donated a stem cell graft to a child with combined immunodeficiency.

This clonotype was observed many times. This chain links TRBV20-1 with TRBJ2-3; D is unclear. The ends were cut back, 6 bases at V and 0 bases at J, with 7 bases in the middle. The CDR3 runs 12 residues. Germline V gene data show CDR1 as DFQATT and CDR2 as SNEGSKA (reference sequence). The DNA of the CDR3 is TGCAGTGCCCAAGGGAGCACAGATACGCAGTATTTT. It is translated as CSAQGSTDTQYF.

This clonotype has more than one count but fewer than ten. This chain joins TRBV6-5 and TRBJ2-7; D is possibly TRBD1 (6 bases). The CDR3 has 15 residues. The germline V gene encodes CDR1 MNHEY and CDR2 SVGAGI. Trimming pared 2 bases from V and 7 bases from J, leaving 18 bases between. CDR3 in amino acids: CASSYRGQYPKEQYF. CDR3 DNA sequence: TGTGCCAGCAGTTACCGAGGACAGTACCCTAAGGAGCAGTACTTC.